This paragraph covers one TCR beta chain sequence. Germline V gene lookup returns CDR1 SNHLY and CDR2 FYNNEI. V was pared by 3 bases and J by 6 bases, with 7 bases between. The CDR3 has 12 residues. The entry originates in a study of T cells after somatic rescue of genetic block. Only in-frame clones appear in the TCRdb table, and some are missing; sequencing was by immunoSEQ multiplex PCR. Of 70,000 or so clones in the sample, around 90% were seen once. The chain joins TRBV2 to TRBJ2-3; D is undetermined. The sequenced material came from peripheral blood mononuclear cells (PBMCs). The receptor comes from a man aged 35 to 55. CDR3 in amino acids: CASSDGWDTQYF. The CDR3 nucleotides are TGTGCCAGCAGTGATGGGTGGGATACGCAGTATTTT.